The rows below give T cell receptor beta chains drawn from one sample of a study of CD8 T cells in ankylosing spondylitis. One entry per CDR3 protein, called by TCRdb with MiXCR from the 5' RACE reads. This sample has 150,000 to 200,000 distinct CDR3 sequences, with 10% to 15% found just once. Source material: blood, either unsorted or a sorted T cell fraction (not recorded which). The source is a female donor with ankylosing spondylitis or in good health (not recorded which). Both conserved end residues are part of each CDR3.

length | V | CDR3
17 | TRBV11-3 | CASSLYNPGLAFYEQFF
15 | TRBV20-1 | CSAIRDREVNEKLFF
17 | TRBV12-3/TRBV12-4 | CASSSPLELLYKNIQYF
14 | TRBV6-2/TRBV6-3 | CASSYLEGWDEQFF
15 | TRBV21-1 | CASSSGTANTGELFF
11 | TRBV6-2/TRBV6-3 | CASSYGAGVDF
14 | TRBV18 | CASSPTPRGNTIYF
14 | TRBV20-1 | CSAPSRLDQETQYF
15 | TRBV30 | CAWSRGRLRYTEAFF
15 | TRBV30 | CAWLNRGRSGNTIYF
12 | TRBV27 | CASSSGDQPQHF
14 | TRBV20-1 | CSARAGGLDQPQHF
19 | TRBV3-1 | CASSTTRLLAGGAGNIQYF
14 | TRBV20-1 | CSVFTEYGTYEQYF
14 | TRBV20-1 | CSAPGGGLGNTIYF
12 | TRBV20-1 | CSAGRTNTEAFF
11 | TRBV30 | CAWRALYEQYF
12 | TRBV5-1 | CASAGAYNEQFF
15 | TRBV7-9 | CASSYDSAGNYGYTF
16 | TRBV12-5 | CASGRGGTSDQETQYF
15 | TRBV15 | CATSTRLAGGETQYF
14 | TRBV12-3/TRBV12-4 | CASSPGRGAKTQYF
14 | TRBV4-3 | CASSQVSVAGEQYF
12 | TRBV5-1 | CASSQSEETQYF
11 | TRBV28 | CASTKRETQYF
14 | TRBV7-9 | CASSIGLATDTQYF
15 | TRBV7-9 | CASSLGPGTIDEQYF
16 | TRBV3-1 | CASSQAHRGSGNTIYF
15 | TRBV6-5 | CASSYLGPGTDTQYF
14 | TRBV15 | CATRGGSSTDTQYF
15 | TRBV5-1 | CASTSIAAGGYEQFF
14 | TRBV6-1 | CASSEGLGNSPLHF
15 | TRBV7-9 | CASSMRTSGYNEQFF
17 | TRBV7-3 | CASSIHRDREPNEKLFF
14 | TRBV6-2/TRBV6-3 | CASRLSTRGDIQYF
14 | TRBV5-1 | CASLYWDRLYEQYF
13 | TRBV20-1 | CSARDPQGDTIYF
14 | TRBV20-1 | CSARGVGSREKLFF
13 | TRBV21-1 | CASKPILSCEQYF
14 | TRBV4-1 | CASSQQRASYEQYF
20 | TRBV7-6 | CASSPLPPRVSPEAKNIQYF
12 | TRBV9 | CASGRTNNEQFF
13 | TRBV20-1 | CSASGAGRYEQYF
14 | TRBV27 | CASSPVGRTNEAFF
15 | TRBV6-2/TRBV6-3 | CASSYFGGVNTEAFF
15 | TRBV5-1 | CASSLKTGGAKGYTF
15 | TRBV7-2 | CASSLGQTWNQPQHF
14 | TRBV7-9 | CASSLGRSSYEQYF
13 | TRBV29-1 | CSVLGQGSQPQHF
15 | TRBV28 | CASSPTGTGFYGYTF
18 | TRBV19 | CASTVLGGQFRSGNTIYF
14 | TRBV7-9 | CASSRTGGDETQYF
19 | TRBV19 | CASSRGLAGGHLSYNEQFF
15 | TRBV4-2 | CASKPEREGPYEQYF
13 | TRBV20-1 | CSARGISDYEQYF